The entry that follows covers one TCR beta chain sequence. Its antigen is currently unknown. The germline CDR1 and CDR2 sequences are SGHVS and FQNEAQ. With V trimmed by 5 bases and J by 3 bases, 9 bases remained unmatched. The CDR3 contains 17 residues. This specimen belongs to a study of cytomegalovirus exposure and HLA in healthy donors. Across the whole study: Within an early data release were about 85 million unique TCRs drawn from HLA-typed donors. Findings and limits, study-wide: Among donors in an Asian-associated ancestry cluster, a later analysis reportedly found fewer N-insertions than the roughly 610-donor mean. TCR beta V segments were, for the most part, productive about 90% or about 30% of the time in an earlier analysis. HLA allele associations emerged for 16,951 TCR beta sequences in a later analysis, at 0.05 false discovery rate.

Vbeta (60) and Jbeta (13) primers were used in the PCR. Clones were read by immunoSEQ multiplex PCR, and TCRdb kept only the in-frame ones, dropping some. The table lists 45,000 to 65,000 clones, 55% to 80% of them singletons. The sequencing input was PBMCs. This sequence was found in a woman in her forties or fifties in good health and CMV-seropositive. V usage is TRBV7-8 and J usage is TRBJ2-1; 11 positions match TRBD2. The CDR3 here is CASSPRGTSGLYNEQFF. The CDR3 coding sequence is TGTGCCAGCAGCCCCCGCGGGACTAGCGGACTCTACAATGAGCAGTTCTTC.